The T cell receptor beta chain under discussion was sequenced for a study of cytomegalovirus exposure and HLA in healthy donors. Broader study findings: The authors assumed roughly uniform sequencing depth across donors for presence/absence analyses. It is likely that the observed cluster of highly shared sequence variants was a sequencing artifact. Reports credit the classifier with highly specific, highly sensitive diagnosis of cytomegalovirus status. Most TCRs appeared rarely, but some public TCRs recurred in many donors.

The PCR used 60 Vbeta and 13 Jbeta primers. The assay was immunoSEQ multiplex PCR, and TCRdb's table has in-frame clones only and misses some. The sample includes 120,000 or so clones, roughly four fifths seen only once; the top ten take 1.3%. Details on this clone: Its matching antigen is unknown.

This CDR3 contains 13 residues. Germline CDR1 is MRHNA and CDR2 is SNTAGT. V lost 3 bases and J 3 bases, leaving 5 bases between the germline ends. Material for sequencing was PBMCs. This sequence was found in a woman in her 30s in good health and CMV-seronegative. The chain has TRBV6-4 and TRBJ2-2, with unresolved D. CDR3 bases: TGTGCCAGCAGTGAAAGCGACACCGGGGAGCTGTTTTTT. It translates to CASSESDTGELFF.